This T cell receptor beta chain was retrieved from a study of shared clonotypes between healthy human individuals. Clones were read by immunoSEQ multiplex PCR, and TCRdb kept only the in-frame ones, dropping some. The data contain under 1,900,000 clones, 97% to 99% of them seen just once; the ten biggest clones take up 0.36%. Regarding this clone: Other DNA variants within this sample encode the same CDR3.

The CDR3 is made up of 11 amino acids. Trimming cost V 5 bases and J 7 bases; bases outside gene matches: 0. Germline V gene lookup returns CDR1 DFQATT and CDR2 SNEGSKA (reference sequence). The TCR comes from a man aged 25 to 40 in good health. The V gene is TRBV20-1, the J gene TRBJ1-4; 8 nucleotides line up with TRBD1. What was sequenced was naive CD4+ T cells sorted from blood. Subset denoted: CD45RA+ positively selected. CDR3 DNA: TGCAGTGCTGACAGGGGTGAAAAACTGTTTTTT. Translation: CSADRGEKLFF.